The entry below gives a single T cell receptor beta chain sequence along with its context. Its target is unknown. This record comes from a study of glioma-infiltrating T cells after dendritic cell vaccination. The data were produced by immunoSEQ multiplex PCR, yet TCRdb's version contains in-frame clones alone and is incomplete. The sample consists of 75,000 to 95,000 clones, 70% to 90% of them appearing once. The study, taken as a whole, reports: Higher TCR clonality did not directly relate to longer survival.

The time point is: after dendritic cell vaccination, including at tumor progression/relapse. None of the glioblastoma patients had an isocitrate dehydrogenase mutation. Germline V CDR1 and CDR2: MGHRA, YSYEKL. Trimming cost V 9 bases and J 2 bases, with 19 bases left between them. The CDR3 consists of 15 residues. The sequence was obtained from a human donor with glioblastoma. The genes are TRBV4-1 and TRBJ1-1, with a weak D call TRBD1 (6 bases). The specimen was blood, collected after dendritic cell vaccination. CDR3 nucleotides: TGCGCCAGTCGACGTGGGGGGGGCACCAACACTGAAGCTTTCTTT. Translating gives CASRRGGGTNTEAFF.